The next 5 T cell receptor beta chains were all read from a single sample in a study of blood T cell repertoires in COVID-19. Produced via immunoSEQ multiplex PCR; TCRdb's table is partial and in-frame only. The top ten hold more than 6.5% of the sample, which has some 89,000 clones, less than 85% seen once. The sequenced sample was peripheral blood. The receptors shown here come from a man in his sixties or seventies with acute or convalescent COVID-19.

V is TRBV25-1 and J is TRBJ2-7; D not certain. Germline CDR1 and CDR2: MGHDK and SYGVNS. The V gene lost 2 bases and the J gene lost 0 bases, with 17 bases spanning the gap. The CDR3 is 17 residues long. The CDR3 region has the DNA TGTGCCAGCAGTGAAGGGCCCCGATACTTTTTCTCCTACGAGCAGTACGTC. This sequence encodes CASSEGPRYFFSYEQYV.

The J gene is TRBJ2-3, the V gene TRBV18; 12 bases map to TRBD1. Germline CDR1 and CDR2: KGHSH and LQKENI. Trimming at V came to 3 bases and at J to 6 bases, leaving 1 base not matched to a gene. There are 14 residues in the CDR3. The CDR3 coding sequence is TGTGCCAGCTCACCGGGACAGGGGGCGGATACGCAGTATTTT. It encodes CASSPGQGADTQYF.

The genes are TRBV6-5 and TRBJ1-2; no firm D call. Trimming cost V 4 bases and J 8 bases, with 11 bases left between them. Germline assignment: CDR1 MNHEY and CDR2 SVGAGI. The CDR3 is 12 residues long. CDR3 DNA: TGTGCCAGCAGTTCTGGACTTTTGGGCTACACCTTC. Translating it yields CASSSGLLGYTF.

The genes are TRBV5-4 and TRBJ1-1; TRBD1 agrees at 8 bases. From germline, CDR1 is SGHNT and CDR2 YYREEE (reference sequence). Trimming at V came to 2 bases and at J to 11 bases, leaving 8 bases not matched to a gene. This CDR3 is 13 amino acids long. Written as DNA, the CDR3 is TGTGCCAGCAGCTTTGGACAGGGAGGGTGGGCTTTCTTT. The encoded protein is CASSFGQGGWAFF.

The count of this clone is one. CDR3 region: CAISPPAGANTGELFF. Written as DNA, the CDR3 is TGTGCCATCAGTCCCCCAGCGGGGGCGAACACCGGGGAGCTGTTTTTT. This chain joins TRBV10-3 and TRBJ2-2; 8 bases fit TRBD2. Germline loops: CDR1 ENHRY, CDR2 SYGVKD. Trimming cost V 5 bases and J 0 bases; bases outside gene matches: 5. This CDR3 is built from 16 residues.